Following are 25 T cell receptor beta chains from one sample sequenced in a study of blood T cells in healthy people across ages. Combining a sample-barcoded 5' primer with a J-beta primer mix, a second PCR ran for about 7 to 12 cycles. TCRdb reanalysed the 5' RACE reads using MiXCR and keeps one entry per CDR3 protein. The data contain about 780,000 distinct CDR3 sequences, 20% to 30% of them singletons. The same specimen was also included in a second study, on T cells of mothers and their children.

The sequenced sample was blood. These TCRs come from a boy aged 5-17 years in good health.

As DNA, the CDR3 is TGCAGTGCTAGATCAGGGGTTAAATTAAGGCAGTTCTTC. Translating gives CSARSGVKLRQFF. The chain is built from TRBV20-1 and TRBJ2-1; TRBD1 might be the D (6 bases). The length of the CDR3 is 13 residues. Germline V gene data show CDR1 as DFQATT and CDR2 as SNEGSKA (reference sequence). The V and J ends lost 2 bases and 12 bases respectively, with 17 bases between them.

This clonotype has a handful of counts. J is TRBJ2-5 and V is TRBV28, with 8 bases that match TRBD2. V gave up 10 bases and J gave up 4 bases; unmatched junction bases: 5. There are 12 residues in the CDR3. Looked up from germline, CDR1 is MDHEN and CDR2 is SYDVKM. CDR3 in amino acids: CATRGGRETQYF. The CDR3 DNA reads as TGTGCCACTCGCGGGGGGAGAGAGACCCAGTACTTC.

This clonotype showed up just a few times. One end of the junction does not line up with germline, which may come from a read error. The chain is built from TRBV5-4 and TRBJ1-2; weak D call: TRBD1 (5 bases). Germline V CDR1 and CDR2: SGHNT, YYREEE (reference sequence). The CDR3 is 15 amino acids. The DNA of the CDR3 is TGTGCCAGCAGCGATGGGACGGACACTATGCGGGGCTGCACCTTC. Translating it yields CASSDGTDTMRGCTF. Full variable domain (missing parts from reference TRBV5-4 and TRBJ1-2): ETGVTQSPTHLIKTRGQQVTLRCSSQSGHNTVSWYQQALGQGPQFIFQYYREEENGRGNFPPRFSGLQFPNYSSELNVNALELDDSALYLCASSDGTDTMRGCTFGSGTRLTVV.

The gene calls are TRBV6-6 and TRBJ2-1; 10 bases line up with TRBD2. CDR1 is MNHNY and CDR2 is SVGAGI in the germline V gene (reference sequence). The ends lost 5 bases at V and 8 bases at J; junction bases unmatched: 12. The CDR3 is 16 residues long. The CDR3 protein is CASSPRASGSGDEQFF. Written as DNA, the CDR3 is TGTGCCAGCAGTCCGCGGGCTAGCGGGAGTGGCGATGAGCAGTTCTTC.

To note about this clonotype: Sequence at one end of the junction differs from germline and may be a read error. This chain uses TRBV7-3 with TRBJ1-6; the D gene is possibly TRBD1 (6 bases). The germline CDR1 and CDR2 sequences are SGHTA and FQGTGA. The CDR3 is 14 amino acids. As DNA, the CDR3 is TGTGCCAGCAGCTTAAATGGGGGGCGTTCATCCCTCCACTTT. Translated, it gives CASSLNGGRSSLHF.

J is TRBJ2-5 and V is TRBV5-4; 8 positions agree with TRBD2. The germline CDR1 and CDR2 sequences are SGHNT and YYREEE (reference sequence). Trimming took 4 bases from V and 4 from J; bases not matched to a gene: 6. This CDR3 has 14 amino acids. The CDR3 DNA follows: TGTGCCAGCAGCACCACTAGCGGTGGAGAGACCCAGTACTTC. It specifies CASSTTSGGETQYF.

This clonotype was counted only a few times. The CDR3 coding sequence is TGTGCCAGCAGTTACAGGATCGGCAATCAGCCCCAGCATTTT. Translated: CASSYRIGNQPQHF. The chain couples TRBV12-3 or TRBV12-4 to TRBJ1-5; weak D call: TRBD1 (5 bases). The CDR3 runs to 14 residues. V dropped 4 bases and J dropped 2 bases, with 9 bases sitting between them.

This clonotype was detected a few times. CDR3 nucleotide sequence: TGTGCCAGCAGAACCGGACAGGGGGAGACCCAGTACTTC. As protein: CASRTGQGETQYF. J is TRBJ2-5 and V is TRBV6-5, with 9 positions matching TRBD1. This CDR3 is built from 13 residues. V shed 6 bases, J shed 5 bases, and the junction held 4 bases outside the gene matches. CDR1 MNHEY and CDR2 SVGAGI come from the germline V gene.

This clonotype has a single count. The CDR3 coding sequence is TGCAGTGCTGGGAGCGGGGGGGCCGGGATGCTTCTTTACGAGCAGTACTTC. This gives the protein CSAGSGGAGMLLYEQYF. This chain joins TRBV20-1 and TRBJ2-7; TRBD2 matches 10 bases. The CDR3 extends over 17 amino acids. Germline loops: CDR1 DFQATT, CDR2 SNEGSKA (reference sequence). V lost 5 bases, J lost 4 bases, and 17 bases stayed unmatched.

This sequence joins TRBV29-1 and TRBJ2-7; D assignment may be TRBD1 or TRBD2 (5 bases each). V was shortened by 0 bases and J by 0 bases, with 15 bases between the two germline ends. CDR3 size: 16 residues. The germline V gene has CDR1 SQVTM and CDR2 ANQGSEA. The CDR3 DNA is TGCAGCGTTGAAGATTCGGGACGCGGCGGCTCCTACGAGCAGTACTTC. As protein: CSVEDSGRGGSYEQYF.

The V call is TRBV7-9, the J call TRBJ1-5; 8 positions agree with TRBD1. The germline V gene has CDR1 SEHNR and CDR2 FQNEAQ (reference sequence). Unmatched junction bases numbered 3, after V lost 2 bases and J lost 6 bases. The CDR3 length is 14 residues. The CDR3 bases are TGTGCCAGCAGCTTAAGTACAGGGGGTCAGCCCCAGCATTTT. Protein sequence: CASSLSTGGQPQHF. Using reference TRBV7-9 and TRBJ1-5 for the parts outside the CDR3, the full variable domain is DTGVSQNPRHKITKRGQNVTFRCDPISEHNRLYWYRQTLGQGPEFLTYFQNEAQLEKSRLLSDRFSAERPKGSFSTLEIQRTEQGDSAMYLCASSLSTGGQPQHFGDGTRLSIL.

This clonotype was seen repeatedly, ten times or more. The J gene is TRBJ2-6, the V gene TRBV20-1; D gene ambiguous. The CDR3 extends over 16 amino acids. With 0 bases removed from V and 4 bases from J, the gap between germline ends came to 13 bases. Germline-derived CDR1 and CDR2 are DFQATT and SNEGSKA (reference sequence). Here the CDR3 DNA reads TGCAGTGCTAGAGATAGGGTTCTGGCCGGGGCCAACGTCCTGACTTTC. Amino acids: CSARDRVLAGANVLTF.

J is TRBJ2-2 and V is TRBV5-1, with D possibly TRBD1 on 6 matching bases. From germline, CDR1 is SGHRS and CDR2 YFSETQ. With 1 base removed from V and 5 bases from J, the gap between germline ends came to 12 bases. The CDR3 is made up of 15 amino acids. This chain's CDR3 is CASSLLPGATGELFF. DNA for the CDR3: TGCGCCAGCAGCTTGTTGCCAGGGGCAACCGGGGAGCTGTTTTTT.

This clonotype was counted only a few times. The rearrangement uses TRBV12-5 and TRBJ1-1; tentative D call: TRBD1 (5 bases). This CDR3 is built from 13 residues. Germline V gene sequence: CDR1 LGHNT, CDR2 FRNRAP. The V and J ends lost 5 bases and 4 bases respectively, with 11 bases between them. The CDR3 nucleotides are TGTGCTAGTGGTCTCCCGGGACCCACTGAAGCTTTCTTT. Translation: CASGLPGPTEAFF.

CDR3 nucleotide sequence: TGTGCCAGCAGCTTAATGCAGGGAAGTCTGAATGAGCAGTTCTTC. Encoded protein: CASSLMQGSLNEQFF. The chain recombines TRBV7-9 with TRBJ2-5; possible D gene TRBD1, 5 bases. The assigned J gene may be wrong: the sequence end matches TRBJ2-1 better. The CDR3 is made up of 15 amino acids. CDR1 and CDR2 (germline): SEHNR, FQNEAQ (reference sequence).

This clonotype appeared a few times. The chain joins TRBV7-2 to TRBJ1-3, with 7 bases matching TRBD1. Per the germline V gene, CDR1 is SGHTA and CDR2 is FQGNSA. The CDR3 runs to 19 residues. The trim removed 1 base at V and 1 base at J, leaving 13 bases unmatched. In nucleotides, the CDR3 is TGTGCCAGCAGCTTAGGACAGGGCGAACTCTACGGTTCTGGAAACACCATATATTTT. Encoded protein: CASSLGQGELYGSGNTIYF.

This chain's CDR3 is CASSRNRNSYEQYF. CDR3 sequence (DNA): TGTGCCAGCAGTCGGAACCGCAACTCCTACGAGCAGTACTTC. V and J are TRBV12-3 or TRBV12-4 and TRBJ2-7, with D hard to call. CDR3 length: 14 residues. Trimming took 5 bases from V and 0 from J, leaving 11 bases between them.

This clonotype was observed many times. The chain joins TRBV20-1 to TRBJ1-4; D remains unclear. CDR3 size: 11 residues. V lost 5 bases to trimming and J lost 8 bases, with 9 bases between them. Germline V lookup: CDR1 DFQATT, CDR2 SNEGSKA (reference sequence). CDR3 in amino acids: CSARGGEKLFF. CDR3 in DNA: TGCAGTGCTCGGGGAGGCGAAAAACTGTTTTTT.

V gene TRBV9 combines with J gene TRBJ2-2; 8 bases match TRBD2. The CDR3 has 16 residues. Germline values: CDR1 SGDLS, CDR2 YYNGEE. The V segment lost 3 bases and the J segment 5 bases; nucleotides outside the gene matches: 9. The CDR3 loop is CASSAQRGRRTGELFF. The DNA for the CDR3 is TGTGCCAGCAGCGCTCAGCGGGGGAGGCGAACCGGGGAGCTGTTTTTT.

The V call is TRBV21-1, the J call TRBJ1-3; the table's D call, TRBD1, was not checked against the DNA. TRBV21-1 is a documented pseudogene. This CDR3 has 15 amino acids. The CDR3 region is CASNHDRTSGNTIYF. CDR3 nucleotides: TGTGCCAGCAATCACGACAGGACCTCTGGAAACACCATATATTTT.

This clonotype was detected a few times. One end of the junction does not line up with germline, which may come from a read error. The rearrangement joins TRBV5-5 to TRBJ2-5; 8 positions agree with TRBD1. The J call may be mistaken, given a closer DNA end match to TRBJ2-1. Germline V CDR1 and CDR2: SGHKS, YYEKEE (reference sequence). The CDR3 extends over 15 amino acids. For the CDR3, the DNA is TGTGTCAGCAGCCATCCGGACAGGGTCTACAATGAGCAGTTCTTC. This codes for CVSSHPDRVYNEQFF.

The V gene is TRBV6-1, the J gene TRBJ1-2; D is possibly TRBD1 (5 bases). This CDR3 spans 15 amino acids. Trimming took 3 bases from V and 6 from J, leaving 17 bases between them. CDR1 MNHNS and CDR2 SASEGT come from the germline V gene. The chain's CDR3 is CASSDRDRFTDGYTF. The CDR3 DNA is TGTGCCAGCAGTGACAGGGACCGTTTCACGGATGGCTACACCTTC.

V is TRBV5-1 and J is TRBJ2-6; 9 bases align to TRBD1. The CDR3 has 16 amino acids. Germline V CDR1 and CDR2: SGHRS, YFSETQ. With 4 bases clipped from V and 4 bases from J, the junction kept 6 bases outside the gene matches. The CDR3 protein is CASSIQGAYGANVLTF. Here the CDR3 DNA reads TGCGCCAGCAGCATACAGGGGGCTTACGGGGCCAACGTCCTGACTTTC.

V is TRBV20-1 and J is TRBJ1-5; D is undetermined. The CDR3 length is 13 residues. V lost 0 bases, J lost 7 bases, and 10 bases lay in between. The germline V gene encodes CDR1 DFQATT and CDR2 SNEGSKA (reference sequence). In DNA form, the CDR3 reads TGCAGTGCTAGAGATCGTTCGGGACAGCCCCAGCATTTT. Amino acid sequence: CSARDRSGQPQHF.

The J gene is TRBJ2-5, the V gene TRBV9; either TRBD1 or TRBD2 may fit D (5 bases each). The J call may be in error: the DNA end matches TRBJ2-7 better. CDR1 is SGDLS, CDR2 YYNGEE, per germline. The CDR3 spans 15 residues. The CDR3 sequence: CASSPTLEGIYEQYF. The CDR3, as DNA: TGTGCCAGCAGCCCAACCTTAGAGGGGATCTACGAGCAGTACTTC.